This T cell receptor (beta chain) was captured in a study of response to subunit inactivated influenza vaccine. Points on this clonotype: The antigen is undetermined.

The CDR3 covers 14 residues. Trimming removed 3 bases at V and 3 bases at J, with 12 bases between. TCRdb re-derived calls from the RT-PCR reads in MiXCR, one entry per CDR3 protein. The data contain roughly 570,000 distinct CDR3 sequences, roughly 13% of them singletons. General study results and limits: Each seasonal flu vaccination may recruit only limited new T cells, authors suggested.

The chain carries TRBV12-3 or TRBV12-4 and TRBJ2-7; a weak D match, TRBD1 (6 bases). This TCR was sampled from a man in his forties or fifties who received an inactivated influenza vaccine. The specimen was PBMCs from blood, collected about 6 weeks after vaccination. The CDR3 is CASSFDRGIYEQYF. In nucleotides, the CDR3 is TGTGCCAGCAGTTTCGATAGGGGGATCTACGAGCAGTACTTC.